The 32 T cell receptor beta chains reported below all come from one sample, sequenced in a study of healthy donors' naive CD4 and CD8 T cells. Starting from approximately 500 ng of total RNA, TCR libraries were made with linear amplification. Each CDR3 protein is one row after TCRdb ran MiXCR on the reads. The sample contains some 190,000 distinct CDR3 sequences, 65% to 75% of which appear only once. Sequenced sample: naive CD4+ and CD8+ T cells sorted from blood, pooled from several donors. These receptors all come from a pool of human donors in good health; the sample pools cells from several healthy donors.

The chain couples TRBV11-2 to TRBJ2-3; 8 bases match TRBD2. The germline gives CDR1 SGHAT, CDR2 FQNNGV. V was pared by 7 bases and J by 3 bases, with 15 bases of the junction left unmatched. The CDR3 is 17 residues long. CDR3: CASTSGWGSGSTDTQYF. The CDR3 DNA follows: TGTGCCAGCACCTCCGGGTGGGGGAGCGGGAGTACAGATACGCAGTATTTT.

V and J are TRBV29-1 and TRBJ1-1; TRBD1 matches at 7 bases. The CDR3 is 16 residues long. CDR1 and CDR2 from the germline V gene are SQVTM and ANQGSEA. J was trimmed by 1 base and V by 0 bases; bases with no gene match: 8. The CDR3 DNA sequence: TGCAGCGTTGAAGATGTGGAGGGGGCCGGGAACACTGAAGCTTTCTTT. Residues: CSVEDVEGAGNTEAFF.

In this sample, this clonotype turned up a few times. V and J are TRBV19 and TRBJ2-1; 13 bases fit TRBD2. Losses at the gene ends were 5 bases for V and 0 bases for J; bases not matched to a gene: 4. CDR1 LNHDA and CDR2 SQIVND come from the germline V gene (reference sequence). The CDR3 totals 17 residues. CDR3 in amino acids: CASSGTSGIDSYNEQFF. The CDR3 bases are TGTGCCAGTAGTGGGACTAGCGGGATCGACTCCTACAATGAGCAGTTCTTC.

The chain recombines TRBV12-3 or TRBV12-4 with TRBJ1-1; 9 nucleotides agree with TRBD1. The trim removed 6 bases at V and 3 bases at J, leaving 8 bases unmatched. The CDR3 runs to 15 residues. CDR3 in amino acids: CASRGQGLLDTEAFF. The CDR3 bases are TGTGCCAGCAGGGGACAGGGTCTCTTGGACACTGAAGCTTTCTTT.

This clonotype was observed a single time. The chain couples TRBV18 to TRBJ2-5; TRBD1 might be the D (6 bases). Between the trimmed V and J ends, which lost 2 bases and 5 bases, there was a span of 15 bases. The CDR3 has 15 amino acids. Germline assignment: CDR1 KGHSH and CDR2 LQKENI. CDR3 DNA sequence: TGTGCCAGCTCACCAAGGGCAGGGGCGGTCGAGACCCAGTACTTC. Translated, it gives CASSPRAGAVETQYF.

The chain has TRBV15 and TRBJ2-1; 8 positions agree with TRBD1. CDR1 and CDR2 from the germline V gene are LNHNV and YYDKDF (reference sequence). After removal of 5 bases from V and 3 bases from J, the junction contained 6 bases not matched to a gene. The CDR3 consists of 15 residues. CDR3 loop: CATSLRTGIYNEQFF. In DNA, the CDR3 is TGTGCCACCAGCCTCCGGACAGGGATCTACAATGAGCAGTTCTTC.

This chain's CDR3 is CASSASWGNTEAFF. CDR3 DNA: TGTGCCAGCAGCGCTTCTTGGGGAAACACTGAAGCTTTCTTT. The chain uses TRBV7-6 and TRBJ1-1; D remains unclear. The CDR3 extends over 14 amino acids. The ends were cut back, 5 bases at V and 2 bases at J, with 12 bases in the middle. Germline CDR1 reads SGHVS; CDR2 reads FNYEAQ.

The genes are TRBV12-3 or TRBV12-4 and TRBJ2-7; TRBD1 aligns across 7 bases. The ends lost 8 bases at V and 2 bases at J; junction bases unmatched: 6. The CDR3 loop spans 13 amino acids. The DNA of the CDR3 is TGTGCCAGCCGAGGGACAGATCCCTACGAGCAGTACGTC. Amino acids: CASRGTDPYEQYV.

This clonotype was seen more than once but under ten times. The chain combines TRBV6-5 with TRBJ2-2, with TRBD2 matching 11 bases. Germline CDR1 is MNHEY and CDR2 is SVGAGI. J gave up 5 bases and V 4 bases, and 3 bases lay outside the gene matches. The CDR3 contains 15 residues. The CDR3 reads CASSLAGGPTGELFF. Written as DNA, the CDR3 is TGTGCCAGCAGTTTAGCGGGAGGGCCTACCGGGGAGCTGTTTTTT.

Written as DNA, the CDR3 is TGCAGTGCCACCCATCCGGGGGGATCTGGGGAGACCCAGTACTTC. It specifies CSATHPGGSGETQYF. The rearrangement joins TRBV20-1 to TRBJ2-5, with 7 positions matching TRBD2. The CDR3 has 15 amino acids. V dropped 6 bases and J dropped 5; count of bases not matched to a gene: 15. The germline CDR1 and CDR2 sequences are DFQATT and SNEGSKA (reference sequence).

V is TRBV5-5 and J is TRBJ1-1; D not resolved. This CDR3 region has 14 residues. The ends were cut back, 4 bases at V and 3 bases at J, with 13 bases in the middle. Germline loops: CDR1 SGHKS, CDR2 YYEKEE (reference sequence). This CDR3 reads CASSLLGLDTEAFF. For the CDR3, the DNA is TGTGCCAGCAGCCTTCTGGGTCTAGACACTGAAGCTTTCTTT.

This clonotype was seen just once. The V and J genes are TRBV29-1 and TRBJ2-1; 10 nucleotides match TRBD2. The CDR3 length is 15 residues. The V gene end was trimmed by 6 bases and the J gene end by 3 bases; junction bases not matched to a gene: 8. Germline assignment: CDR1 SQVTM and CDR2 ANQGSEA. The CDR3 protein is CSVLSGTSVYNEQFF. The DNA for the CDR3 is TGCAGCGTCCTATCGGGGACTAGCGTCTACAATGAGCAGTTCTTC.

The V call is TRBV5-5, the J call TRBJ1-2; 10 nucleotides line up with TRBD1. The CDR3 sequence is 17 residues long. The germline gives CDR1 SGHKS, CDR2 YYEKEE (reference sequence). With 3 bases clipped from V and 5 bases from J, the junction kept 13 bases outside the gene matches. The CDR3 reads CASSYRDRGQLGYGYTF. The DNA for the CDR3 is TGTGCCAGCAGCTACCGGGACAGGGGCCAGTTGGGTTATGGCTACACCTTC. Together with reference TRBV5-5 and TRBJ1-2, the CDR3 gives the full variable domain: DAGVTQSPTHLIKTRGQQVTLRCSPISGHKSVSWYQQVLGQGPQFIFQYYEKEERGRGNFPDRFSARQFPNYSSELNVNALLLGDSALYLCASSYRDRGQLGYGYTFGSGTRLTVV.

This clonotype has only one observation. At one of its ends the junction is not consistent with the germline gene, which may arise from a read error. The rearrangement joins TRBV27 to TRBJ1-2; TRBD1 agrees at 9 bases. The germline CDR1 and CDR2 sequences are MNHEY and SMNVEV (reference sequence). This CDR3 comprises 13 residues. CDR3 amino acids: CASRRTGDYGYAF. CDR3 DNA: TGTGCCAGCAGGAGGACAGGGGATTATGGCTACGCCTTC.

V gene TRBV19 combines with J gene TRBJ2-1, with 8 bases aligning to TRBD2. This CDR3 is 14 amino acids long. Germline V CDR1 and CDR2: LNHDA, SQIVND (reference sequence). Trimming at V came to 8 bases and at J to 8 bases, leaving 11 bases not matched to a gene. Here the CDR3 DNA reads TGTGCCAGTGCCCTGGCGGGAGGCGAATATGAGCAGTTCTTC. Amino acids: CASALAGGEYEQFF. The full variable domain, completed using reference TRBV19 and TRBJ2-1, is DGGITQSPKYLFRKEGQNVTLSCEQNLNHDAMYWYRQDPGQGLRLIYYSQIVNDFQKGDIAEGYSVSREKKESFPLTVTSAQKNPTAFYLCASALAGGEYEQFFGPGTRLTVL.

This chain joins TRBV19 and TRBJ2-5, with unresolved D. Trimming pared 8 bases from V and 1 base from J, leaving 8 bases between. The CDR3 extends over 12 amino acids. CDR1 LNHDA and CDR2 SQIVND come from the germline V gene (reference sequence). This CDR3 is CASRGLQETQYF. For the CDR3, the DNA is TGTGCCAGTCGAGGCCTCCAAGAGACCCAGTACTTC.

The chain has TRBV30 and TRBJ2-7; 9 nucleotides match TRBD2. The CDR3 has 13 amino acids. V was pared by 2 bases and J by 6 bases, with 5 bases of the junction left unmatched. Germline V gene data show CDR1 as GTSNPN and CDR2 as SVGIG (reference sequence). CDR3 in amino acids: CAWSIAGVGEQYF. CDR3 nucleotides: TGTGCCTGGAGTATAGCGGGAGTCGGCGAGCAGTACTTC.

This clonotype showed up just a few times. The CDR3 loop reads CARGLDGRNEQYV. CDR3 sequence (DNA): TGTGCCAGGGGACTCGACGGGAGGAACGAGCAGTACGTC. The rearrangement joins TRBV6-2 or TRBV6-3 to TRBJ2-7; 7 bases are shared with TRBD2. This CDR3 comprises 13 residues. With V trimmed by 9 bases and J by 5 bases, 10 bases remained unmatched. CDR1 and CDR2 from the germline V gene are MNHEY and SVGEGT.

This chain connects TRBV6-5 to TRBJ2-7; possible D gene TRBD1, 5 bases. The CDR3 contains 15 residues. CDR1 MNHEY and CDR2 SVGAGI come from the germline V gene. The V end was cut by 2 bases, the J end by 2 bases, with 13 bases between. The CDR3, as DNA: TGTGCCAGCAGTTACAGTGGTGCAGGGACCTACGAGCAGTACTTC. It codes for CASSYSGAGTYEQYF.

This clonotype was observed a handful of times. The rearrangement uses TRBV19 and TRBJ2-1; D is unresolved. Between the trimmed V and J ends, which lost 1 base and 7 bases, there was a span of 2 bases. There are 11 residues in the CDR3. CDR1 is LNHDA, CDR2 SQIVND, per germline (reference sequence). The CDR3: CASSIVNEQFF. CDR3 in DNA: TGTGCCAGTAGTATAGTTAATGAGCAGTTCTTC.

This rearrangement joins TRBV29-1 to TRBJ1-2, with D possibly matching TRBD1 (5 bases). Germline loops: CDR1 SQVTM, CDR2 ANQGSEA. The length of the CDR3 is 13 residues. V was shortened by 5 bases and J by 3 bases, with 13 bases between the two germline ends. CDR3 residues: CSVTRTPDYGYTF. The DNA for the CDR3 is TGCAGCGTTACAAGGACACCAGACTATGGCTACACCTTC.

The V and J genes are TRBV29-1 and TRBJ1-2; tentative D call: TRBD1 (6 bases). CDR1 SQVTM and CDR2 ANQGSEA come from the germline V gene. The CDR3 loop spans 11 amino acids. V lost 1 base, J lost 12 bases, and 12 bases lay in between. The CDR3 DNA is TGCAGCGTTGAAGCCGGGACACGCAACACCTTC. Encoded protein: CSVEAGTRNTF.

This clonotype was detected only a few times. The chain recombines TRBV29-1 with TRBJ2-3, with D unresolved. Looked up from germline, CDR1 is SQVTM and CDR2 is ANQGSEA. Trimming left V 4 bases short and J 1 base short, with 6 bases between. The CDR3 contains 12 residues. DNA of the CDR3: TGCAGCGTTGGGCAGGGCACAGATACGCAGTATTTT. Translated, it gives CSVGQGTDTQYF.

The CDR3 sequence: CASSLSVGDRPQETQYF. The DNA of the CDR3 is TGTGCCAGCAGTTTATCAGTAGGCGACAGACCTCAAGAGACCCAGTACTTC. This chain connects TRBV27 to TRBJ2-5; possibly TRBD1 for D (5 bases). The ends were cut back, 0 bases at V and 2 bases at J, with 16 bases in the middle. CDR3 size: 17 residues. CDR1 and CDR2 (germline): MNHEY, SMNVEV (reference sequence).

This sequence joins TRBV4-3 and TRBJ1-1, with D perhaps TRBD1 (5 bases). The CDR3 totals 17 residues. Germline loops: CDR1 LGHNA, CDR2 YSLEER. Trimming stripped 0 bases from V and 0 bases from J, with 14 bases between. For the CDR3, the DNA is TGCGCCAGCAGCCAAGACAGGGCATTAATCATGAACACTGAAGCTTTCTTT. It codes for CASSQDRALIMNTEAFF.

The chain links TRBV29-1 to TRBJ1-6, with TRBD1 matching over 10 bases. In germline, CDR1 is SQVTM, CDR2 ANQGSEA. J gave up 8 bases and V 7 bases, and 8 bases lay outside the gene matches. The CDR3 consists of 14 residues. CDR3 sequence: CSARVGQGDSPLHF. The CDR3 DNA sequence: TGCAGCGCGCGAGTCGGACAGGGGGATTCACCCCTCCACTTT.

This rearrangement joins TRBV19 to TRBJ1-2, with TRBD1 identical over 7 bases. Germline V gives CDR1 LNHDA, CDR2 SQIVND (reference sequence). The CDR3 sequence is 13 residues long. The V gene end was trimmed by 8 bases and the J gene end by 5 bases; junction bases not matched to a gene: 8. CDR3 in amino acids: CASGQAAYYGYTF. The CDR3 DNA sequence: TGTGCCAGTGGACAGGCGGCATATTATGGCTACACCTTC.

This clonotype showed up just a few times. CDR3 protein: CASSTYKNQGHVNTEAFF. The DNA of the CDR3 is TGTGCCAGTAGTACGTACAAAAATCAGGGACACGTGAACACTGAAGCTTTCTTT. The chain employs TRBV19 and TRBJ1-1; D is possibly TRBD1 (6 bases). V lost 4 bases, J lost 0 bases, and 21 bases lay in between. Germline-derived CDR1 and CDR2 are LNHDA and SQIVND (reference sequence). The CDR3 consists of 18 residues.

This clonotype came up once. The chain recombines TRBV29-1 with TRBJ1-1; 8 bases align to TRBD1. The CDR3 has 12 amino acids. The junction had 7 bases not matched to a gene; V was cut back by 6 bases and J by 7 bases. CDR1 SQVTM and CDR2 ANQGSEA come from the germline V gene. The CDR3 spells CSVLGQGIEAFF. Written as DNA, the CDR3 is TGCAGCGTCCTAGGACAGGGAATTGAAGCTTTCTTT.

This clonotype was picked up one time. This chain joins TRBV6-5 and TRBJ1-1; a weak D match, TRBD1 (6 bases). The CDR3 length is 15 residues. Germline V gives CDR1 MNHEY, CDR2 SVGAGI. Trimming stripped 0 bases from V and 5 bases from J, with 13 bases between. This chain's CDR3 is CASSYSGRGGTEAFF. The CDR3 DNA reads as TGTGCCAGCAGTTACTCGGGCAGGGGAGGTACTGAAGCTTTCTTT.

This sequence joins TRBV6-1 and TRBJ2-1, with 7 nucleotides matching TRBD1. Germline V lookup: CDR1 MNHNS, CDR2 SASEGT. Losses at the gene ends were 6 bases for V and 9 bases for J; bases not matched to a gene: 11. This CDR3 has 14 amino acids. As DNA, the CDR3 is TGTGCCAGCAGCCGCCTTGGGACAGTTAGTGAGCAGTTCTTC. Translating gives CASSRLGTVSEQFF.

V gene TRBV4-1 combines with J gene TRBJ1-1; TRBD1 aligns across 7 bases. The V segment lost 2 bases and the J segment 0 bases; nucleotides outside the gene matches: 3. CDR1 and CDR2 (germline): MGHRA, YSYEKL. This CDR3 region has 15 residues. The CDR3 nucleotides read TGCGCCAGCAGCCAATCGGGACAGATGAACACTGAAGCTTTCTTT. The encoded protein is CASSQSGQMNTEAFF.